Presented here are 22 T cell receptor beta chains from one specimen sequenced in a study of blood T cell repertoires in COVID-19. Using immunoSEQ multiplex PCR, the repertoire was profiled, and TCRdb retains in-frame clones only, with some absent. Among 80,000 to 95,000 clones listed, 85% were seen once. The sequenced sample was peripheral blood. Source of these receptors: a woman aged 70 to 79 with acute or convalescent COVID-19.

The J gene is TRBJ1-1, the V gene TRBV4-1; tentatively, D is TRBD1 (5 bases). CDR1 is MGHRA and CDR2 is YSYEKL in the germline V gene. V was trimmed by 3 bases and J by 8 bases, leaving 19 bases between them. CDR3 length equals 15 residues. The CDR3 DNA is TGCGCCAGCAGCCACCTAGGACAAGGGGCGGCCGAAGCTTTCTTT. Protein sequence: CASSHLGQGAAEAFF.

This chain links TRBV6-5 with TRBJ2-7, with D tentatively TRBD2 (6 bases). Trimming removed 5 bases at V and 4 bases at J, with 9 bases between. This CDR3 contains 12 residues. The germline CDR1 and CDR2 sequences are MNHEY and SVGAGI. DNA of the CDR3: TGTGCCAGCAGTAGGGGACTTTACGAGCAGTACGTC. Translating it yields CASSRGLYEQYV.

The CDR3 loop reads CASSFQGSNTEAFF. The CDR3 DNA reads as TGCGCCAGCAGCTTTCAGGGGTCTAACACTGAAGCTTTCTTT. This sequence joins TRBV5-1 and TRBJ1-1, with a weak D call TRBD1 (6 bases). Trimming took 2 bases from V and 2 from J, leaving 10 bases between them. The CDR3 is 14 residues long. The V gene's germline CDR1 is SGHRS and CDR2 YFSETQ. Full variable domain (rest looked up from reference TRBV5-1 and TRBJ1-1): KAGVTQTPRYLIKTRGQQVTLSCSPISGHRSVSWYQQTPGQGLQFLFEYFSETQRNKGNFPGRFSGRQFSNSRSEMNVSTLELGDSALYLCASSFQGSNTEAFFGQGTRLTVV.

As DNA, the CDR3 is TGTGCCAGCAGTTTATCTCCGACAGGGGGTTCAGACATTCAGTACTTC. Its protein is CASSLSPTGGSDIQYF. The chain joins TRBV28 to TRBJ2-4; 9 bases match TRBD1. Germline values: CDR1 MDHEN, CDR2 SYDVKM. This CDR3 region has 16 residues. V lost 1 base, J lost 8 bases, and 9 bases stayed unmatched. The full variable domain, completed using reference TRBV28 and TRBJ2-4, is DVKVTQSSRYLVKRTGEKVFLECVQDMDHENMFWYRQDPGLGLRLIYFSYDVKMKEKGDIPEGYSVSREKKERFSLILESASTNQTSMYLCASSLSPTGGSDIQYFGAGTRLSVL.

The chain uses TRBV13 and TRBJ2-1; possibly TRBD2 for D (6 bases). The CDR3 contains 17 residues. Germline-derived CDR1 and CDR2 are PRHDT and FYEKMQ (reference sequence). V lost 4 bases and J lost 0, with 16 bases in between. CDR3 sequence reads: CASSYMTAGHSYNEQFF. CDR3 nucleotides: TGTGCCAGCAGCTATATGACAGCGGGCCACTCCTACAATGAGCAGTTCTTC.

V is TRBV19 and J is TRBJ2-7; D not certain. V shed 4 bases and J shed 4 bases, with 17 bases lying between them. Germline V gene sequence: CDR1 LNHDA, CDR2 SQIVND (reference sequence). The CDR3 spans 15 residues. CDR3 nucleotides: TGTGCCAGTAGTACCCCGTTTGTTCTACCATACGAGCAGTACGTC. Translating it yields CASSTPFVLPYEQYV.

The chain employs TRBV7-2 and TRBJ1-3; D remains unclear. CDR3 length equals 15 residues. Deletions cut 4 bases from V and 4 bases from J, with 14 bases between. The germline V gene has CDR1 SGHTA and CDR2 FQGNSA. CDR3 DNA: TGTGCCAGCAGCTCCGGGATAAGTTTAGGAAACACCATATATTTT. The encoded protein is CASSSGISLGNTIYF.

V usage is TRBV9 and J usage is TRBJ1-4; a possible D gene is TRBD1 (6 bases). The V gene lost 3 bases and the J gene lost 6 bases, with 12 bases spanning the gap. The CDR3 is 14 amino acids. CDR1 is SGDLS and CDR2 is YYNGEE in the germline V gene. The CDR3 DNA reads TGTGCCAGCAGCGCCACGACAGGACATGAAAAACTGTTTTTT. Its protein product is CASSATTGHEKLFF.

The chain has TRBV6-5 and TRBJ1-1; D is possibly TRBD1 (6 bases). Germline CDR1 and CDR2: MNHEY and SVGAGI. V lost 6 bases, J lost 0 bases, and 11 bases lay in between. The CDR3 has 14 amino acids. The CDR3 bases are TGTGCCAGCAGCGCCGACAGGCTGAACACTGAAGCTTTCTTT. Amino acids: CASSADRLNTEAFF.

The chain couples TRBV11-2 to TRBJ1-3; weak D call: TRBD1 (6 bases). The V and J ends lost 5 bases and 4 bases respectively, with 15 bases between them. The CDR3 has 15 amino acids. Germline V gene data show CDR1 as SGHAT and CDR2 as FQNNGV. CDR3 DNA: TGTGCCAGCAGCCGACAGGATTTAGTCGGAAACACCATATATTTT. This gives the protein CASSRQDLVGNTIYF. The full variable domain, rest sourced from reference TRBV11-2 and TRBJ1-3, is EAGVAQSPRYKIIEKRQSVAFWCNPISGHATLYWYQQILGQGPKLLIQFQNNGVVDDSQLPKDRFSAERLKGVDSTLKIQPAKLEDSAVYLCASSRQDLVGNTIYFGEGSWLTVV.

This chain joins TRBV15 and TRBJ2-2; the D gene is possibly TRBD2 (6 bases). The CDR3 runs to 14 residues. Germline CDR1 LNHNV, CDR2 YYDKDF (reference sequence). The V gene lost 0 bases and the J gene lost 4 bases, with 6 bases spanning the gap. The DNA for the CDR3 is TGTGCCACCAGCAGAGAGCGGGGCACCGGGGAGCTGTTTTTT. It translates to CATSRERGTGELFF.

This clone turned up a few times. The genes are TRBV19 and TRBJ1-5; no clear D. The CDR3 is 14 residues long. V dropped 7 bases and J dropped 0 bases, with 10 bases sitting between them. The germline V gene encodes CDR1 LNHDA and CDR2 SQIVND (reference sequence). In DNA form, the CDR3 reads TGTGCCAGTACACGCAGGAATAGCAATCAGCCCCAGCATTTT. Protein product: CASTRRNSNQPQHF.

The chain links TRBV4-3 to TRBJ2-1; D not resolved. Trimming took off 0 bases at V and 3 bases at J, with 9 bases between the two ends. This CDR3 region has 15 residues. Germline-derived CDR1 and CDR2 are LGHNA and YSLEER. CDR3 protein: CASSQDTMIYNEQFF. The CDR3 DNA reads TGCGCCAGCAGCCAAGATACTATGATCTACAATGAGCAGTTCTTC.

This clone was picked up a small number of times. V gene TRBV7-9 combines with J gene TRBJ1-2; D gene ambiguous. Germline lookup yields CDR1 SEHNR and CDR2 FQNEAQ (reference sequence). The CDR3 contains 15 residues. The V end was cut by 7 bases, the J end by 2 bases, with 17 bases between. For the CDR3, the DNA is TGTGCCAGCACCCCCCGCGGTACGGAGAACTATGGCTACACCTTC. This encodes CASTPRGTENYGYTF.

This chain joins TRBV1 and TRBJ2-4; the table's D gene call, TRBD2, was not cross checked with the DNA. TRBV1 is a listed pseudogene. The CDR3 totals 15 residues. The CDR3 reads CTSSQSRRETDIQYF. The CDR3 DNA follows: TGCACCAGCAGCCAATCTAGACGGGAGACTGACATTCAGTACTTC.

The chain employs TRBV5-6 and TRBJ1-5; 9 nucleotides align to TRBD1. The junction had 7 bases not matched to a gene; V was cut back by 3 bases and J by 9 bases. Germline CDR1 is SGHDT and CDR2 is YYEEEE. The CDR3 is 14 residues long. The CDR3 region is CASSYNRGRGPQHF. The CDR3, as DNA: TGTGCCAGCAGCTATAACAGGGGGCGCGGGCCCCAGCATTTT.

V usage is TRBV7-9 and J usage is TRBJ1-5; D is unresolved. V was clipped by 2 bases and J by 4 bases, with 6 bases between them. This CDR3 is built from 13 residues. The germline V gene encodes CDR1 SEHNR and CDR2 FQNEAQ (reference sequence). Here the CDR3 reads CASSLYGNQPQHF. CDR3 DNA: TGTGCCAGCAGCTTATACGGGAATCAGCCCCAGCATTTT. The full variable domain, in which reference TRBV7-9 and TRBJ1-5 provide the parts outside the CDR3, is DTGVSQNPRHKITKRGQNVTFRCDPISEHNRLYWYRQTLGQGPEFLTYFQNEAQLEKSRLLSDRFSAERPKGSFSTLEIQRTEQGDSAMYLCASSLYGNQPQHFGDGTRLSIL.

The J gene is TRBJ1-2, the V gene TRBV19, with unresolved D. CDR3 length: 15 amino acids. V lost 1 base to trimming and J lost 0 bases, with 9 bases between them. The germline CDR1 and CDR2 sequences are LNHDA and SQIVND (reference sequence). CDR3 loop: CASSIAARTNYGYTF. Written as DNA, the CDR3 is TGTGCCAGTAGTATAGCGGCCAGGACTAACTATGGCTACACCTTC. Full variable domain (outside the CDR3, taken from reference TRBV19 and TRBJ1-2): DGGITQSPKYLFRKEGQNVTLSCEQNLNHDAMYWYRQDPGQGLRLIYYSQIVNDFQKGDIAEGYSVSREKKESFPLTVTSAQKNPTAFYLCASSIAARTNYGYTFGSGTRLTVV.

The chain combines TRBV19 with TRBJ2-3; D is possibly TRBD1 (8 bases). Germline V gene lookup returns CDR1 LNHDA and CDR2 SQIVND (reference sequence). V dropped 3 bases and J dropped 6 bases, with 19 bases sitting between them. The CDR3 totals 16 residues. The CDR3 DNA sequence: TGTGCCAGTAGTATCGGACAGGGCGGGGGCAGGGATACGCAGTATTTT. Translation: CASSIGQGGGRDTQYF.

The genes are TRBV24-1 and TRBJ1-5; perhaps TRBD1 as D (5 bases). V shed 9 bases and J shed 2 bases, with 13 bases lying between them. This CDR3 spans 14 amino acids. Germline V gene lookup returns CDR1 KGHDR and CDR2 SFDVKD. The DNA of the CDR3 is TGTGCCACCGCCGGAAGGGGTGGCAATCAGCCCCAGCATTTT. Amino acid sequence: CATAGRGGNQPQHF.

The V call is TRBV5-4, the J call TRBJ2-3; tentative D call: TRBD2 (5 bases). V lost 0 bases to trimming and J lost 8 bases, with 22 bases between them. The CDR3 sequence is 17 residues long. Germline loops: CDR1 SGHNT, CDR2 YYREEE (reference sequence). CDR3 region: CASSLGAGAGPVVTQYF. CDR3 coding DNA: TGTGCCAGCAGCTTGGGTGCCGGCGCGGGTCCCGTGGTTACGCAGTATTTT.

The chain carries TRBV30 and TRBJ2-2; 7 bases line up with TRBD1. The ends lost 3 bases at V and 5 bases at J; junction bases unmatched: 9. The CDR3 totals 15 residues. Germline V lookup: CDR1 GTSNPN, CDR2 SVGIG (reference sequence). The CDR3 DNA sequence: TGTGCCTGGAGACTCTGGACAGGCAGTACCGGGGAGCTGTTTTTT. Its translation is CAWRLWTGSTGELFF. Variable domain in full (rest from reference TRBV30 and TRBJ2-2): SQTIHQWPATLVQPVGSPLSLECTVEGTSNPNLYWYRQAAGRGLQLLFYSVGIGQISSEVPQNLSASRPQDRQFILSSKKLLLSDSGFYLCAWRLWTGSTGELFFGEGSRLTVL.